This paragraph covers one T cell receptor beta chain sequence. The Seattle patients, enrolled during active infection, were followed longitudinally. Germline V gene data show CDR1 as LNHDA and CDR2 as SQIVND (reference sequence). The CDR3 totals 15 residues. The ends were cut back, 3 bases at V and 3 bases at J, with 11 bases in the middle. The record originates from a study of blood T cell repertoires in COVID-19. The overall study: Some COVID-19 samples were acute and others convalescent; all came from the United States, Italy and Spain.

Authors' analysis steps: For nucleated cells, counts were estimated from reference gene primer amplification. The repertoire was sequenced with immunoSEQ multiplex PCR; TCRdb's copy has only in-frame clones and lacks some. V and J calls and clone size are copied from that table; D and trimming were computed from the DNA. Among roughly 380,000 clones, over 85% were seen once, and the ten largest hold under 5%. V gene TRBV19 combines with J gene TRBJ1-4; D ambiguous. The specimen sequenced was peripheral blood. The receptor comes from a woman in her sixties or seventies with COVID-19, enrolled during active disease. CDR3 region: CASSIPGLSNEKLFF. CDR3 bases: TGTGCCAGTAGTATCCCCGGACTGTCTAATGAAAAACTGTTTTTT.